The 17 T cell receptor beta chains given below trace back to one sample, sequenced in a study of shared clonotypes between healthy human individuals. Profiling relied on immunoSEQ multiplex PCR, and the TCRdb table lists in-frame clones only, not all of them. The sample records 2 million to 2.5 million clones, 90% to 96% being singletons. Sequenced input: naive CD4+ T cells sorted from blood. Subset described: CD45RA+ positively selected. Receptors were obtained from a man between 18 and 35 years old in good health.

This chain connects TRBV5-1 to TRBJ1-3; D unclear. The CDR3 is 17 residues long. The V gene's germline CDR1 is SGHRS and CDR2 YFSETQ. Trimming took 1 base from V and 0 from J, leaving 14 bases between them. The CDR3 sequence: CASSLSGSVSSGNTIYF. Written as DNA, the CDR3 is TGCGCCAGCAGCTTGTCCGGGAGCGTAAGCTCTGGAAACACCATATATTTT.

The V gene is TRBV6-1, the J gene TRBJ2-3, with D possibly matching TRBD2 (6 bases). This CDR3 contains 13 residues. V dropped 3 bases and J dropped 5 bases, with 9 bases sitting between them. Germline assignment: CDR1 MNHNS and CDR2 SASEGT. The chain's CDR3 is CASSEGGVDTQYF. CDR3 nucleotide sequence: TGTGCCAGCAGTGAGGGGGGTGTAGATACGCAGTATTTT.

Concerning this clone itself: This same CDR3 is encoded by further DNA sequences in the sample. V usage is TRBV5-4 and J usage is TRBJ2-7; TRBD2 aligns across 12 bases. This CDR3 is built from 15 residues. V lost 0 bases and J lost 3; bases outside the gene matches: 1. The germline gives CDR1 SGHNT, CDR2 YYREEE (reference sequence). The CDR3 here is CASSLGLAGVYEQYF. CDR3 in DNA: TGTGCCAGCAGCTTGGGACTAGCGGGAGTCTACGAGCAGTACTTC.

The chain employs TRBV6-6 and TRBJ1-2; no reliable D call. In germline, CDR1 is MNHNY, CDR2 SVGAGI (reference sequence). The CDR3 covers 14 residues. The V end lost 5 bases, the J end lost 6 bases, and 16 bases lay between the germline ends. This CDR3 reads CASSAIRVVDGYTF. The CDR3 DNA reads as TGTGCCAGCAGTGCCATTAGGGTAGTGGATGGCTACACCTTC.

The CDR3, as DNA: TGTGCCTGGGGCCCAGGGCGGCTTTCTGCTGAAGCTTTCTTT. Amino acid sequence: CAWGPGRLSAEAFF. This sequence joins TRBV30 and TRBJ1-1, with D perhaps TRBD1 (5 bases). V was cut by 5 bases and J by 6 bases, with 19 bases left in between. The CDR3 length is 14 residues. CDR1 is GTSNPN, CDR2 SVGIG, per germline (reference sequence).

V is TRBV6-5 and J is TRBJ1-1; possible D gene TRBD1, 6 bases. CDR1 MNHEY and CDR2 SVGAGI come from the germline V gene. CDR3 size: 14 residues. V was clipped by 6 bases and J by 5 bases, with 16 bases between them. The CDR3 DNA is TGTGCCAGCAGAGACCCAGGGGTCGGAACTGAAGCTTTCTTT. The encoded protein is CASRDPGVGTEAFF.

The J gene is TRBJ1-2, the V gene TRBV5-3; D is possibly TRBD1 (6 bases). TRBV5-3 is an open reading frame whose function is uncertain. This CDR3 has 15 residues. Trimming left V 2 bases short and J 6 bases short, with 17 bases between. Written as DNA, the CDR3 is TGTGCCAGAAGCTTCCGACAGGTTTGCATCAATGGCTACACCTTC. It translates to CARSFRQVCINGYTF.

DNA for the CDR3: TGTGCCAGCAGTGGGAGCCGACTAGCGGGAGGACAAGAGCAGTACTTC. Translation gives CASSGSRLAGGQEQYF. This chain joins TRBV6-1 and TRBJ2-7; 13 positions match TRBD2. Germline lookup yields CDR1 MNHNS and CDR2 SASEGT. The CDR3 length is 16 residues. With V trimmed by 4 bases and J by 7 bases, 10 bases remained unmatched.

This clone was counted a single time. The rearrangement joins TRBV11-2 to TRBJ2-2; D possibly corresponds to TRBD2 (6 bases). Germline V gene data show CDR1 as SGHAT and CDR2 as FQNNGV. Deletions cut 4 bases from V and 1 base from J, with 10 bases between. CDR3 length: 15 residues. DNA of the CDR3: TGTGCCAGCAGCTCCGGGACTTTGAACACCGGGGAGCTGTTTTTT. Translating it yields CASSSGTLNTGELFF. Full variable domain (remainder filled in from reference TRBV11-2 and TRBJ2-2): EAGVAQSPRYKIIEKRQSVAFWCNPISGHATLYWYQQILGQGPKLLIQFQNNGVVDDSQLPKDRFSAERLKGVDSTLKIQPAKLEDSAVYLCASSSGTLNTGELFFGEGSRLTVL.

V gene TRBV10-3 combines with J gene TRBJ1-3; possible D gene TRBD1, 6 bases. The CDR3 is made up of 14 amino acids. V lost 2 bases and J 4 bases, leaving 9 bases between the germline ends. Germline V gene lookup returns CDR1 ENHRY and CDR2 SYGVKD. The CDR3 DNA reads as TGTGCCATCAGTGAGACAGGGTTCGGAAACACCATATATTTT. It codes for CAISETGFGNTIYF.

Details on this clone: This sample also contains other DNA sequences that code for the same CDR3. The CDR3, as DNA: TGTGCCAGCAGTCGCGGGGGGGCCTACGAGCAGTACTTC. Amino acids: CASSRGGAYEQYF. The V and J genes are TRBV6-5 and TRBJ2-7, with 9 bases that match TRBD2. Per the germline V gene, CDR1 is MNHEY and CDR2 is SVGAGI. The CDR3 has 13 amino acids. J was trimmed by 2 bases and V by 5 bases; bases with no gene match: 1.

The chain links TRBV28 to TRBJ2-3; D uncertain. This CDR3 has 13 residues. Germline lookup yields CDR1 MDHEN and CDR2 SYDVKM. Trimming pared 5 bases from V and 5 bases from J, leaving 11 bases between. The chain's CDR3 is CASSSSVGDTQYF. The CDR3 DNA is TGTGCCAGCAGTAGCAGTGTGGGAGATACGCAGTATTTT.

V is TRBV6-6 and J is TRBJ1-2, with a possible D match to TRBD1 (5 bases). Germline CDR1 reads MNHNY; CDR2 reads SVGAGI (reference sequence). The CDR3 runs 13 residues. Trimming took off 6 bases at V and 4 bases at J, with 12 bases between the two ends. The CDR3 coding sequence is TGTGCCAGCAGCTCGGGGGAGGGCTATGGCTACACCTTC. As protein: CASSSGEGYGYTF.

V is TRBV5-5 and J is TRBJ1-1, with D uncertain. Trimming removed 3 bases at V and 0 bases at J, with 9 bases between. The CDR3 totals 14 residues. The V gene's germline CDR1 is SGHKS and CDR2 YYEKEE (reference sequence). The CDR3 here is CASSSGLVNTEAFF. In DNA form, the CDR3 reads TGTGCCAGCAGCTCCGGATTGGTGAACACTGAAGCTTTCTTT.

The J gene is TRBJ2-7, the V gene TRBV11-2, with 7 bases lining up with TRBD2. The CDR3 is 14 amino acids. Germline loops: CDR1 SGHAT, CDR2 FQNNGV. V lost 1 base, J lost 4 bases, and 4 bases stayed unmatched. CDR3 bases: TGTGCCAGCAGCTTAGGGGCCGGGGGGTACGAGCAGTACTTC. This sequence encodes CASSLGAGGYEQYF.

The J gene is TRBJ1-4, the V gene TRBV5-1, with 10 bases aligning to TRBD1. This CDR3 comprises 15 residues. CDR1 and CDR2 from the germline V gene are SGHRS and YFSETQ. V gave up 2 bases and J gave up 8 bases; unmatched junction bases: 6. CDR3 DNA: TGCGCCAGCAGCTTCACCGGGACAGGGGTAGAAAAACTGTTTTTT. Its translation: CASSFTGTGVEKLFF. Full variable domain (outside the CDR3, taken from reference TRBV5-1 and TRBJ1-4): KAGVTQTPRYLIKTRGQQVTLSCSPISGHRSVSWYQQTPGQGLQFLFEYFSETQRNKGNFPGRFSGRQFSNSRSEMNVSTLELGDSALYLCASSFTGTGVEKLFFGSGTQLSVL.

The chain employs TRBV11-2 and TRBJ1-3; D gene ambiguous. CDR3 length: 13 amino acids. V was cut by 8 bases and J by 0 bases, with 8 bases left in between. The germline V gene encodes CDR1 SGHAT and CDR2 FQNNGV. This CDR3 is CASATFSGNTIYF. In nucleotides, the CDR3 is TGTGCCAGCGCTACGTTCTCTGGAAACACCATATATTTT. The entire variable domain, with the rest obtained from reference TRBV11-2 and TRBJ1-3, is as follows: EAGVAQSPRYKIIEKRQSVAFWCNPISGHATLYWYQQILGQGPKLLIQFQNNGVVDDSQLPKDRFSAERLKGVDSTLKIQPAKLEDSAVYLCASATFSGNTIYFGEGSWLTVV.